A selection of T cell receptor beta chains follows, all from one sample in a study of breast tumors, draining lymph nodes, adjacent tissues. TCRdb re-called the multiplex PCR reads through MiXCR, storing one row per CDR3 protein. The sample has approximately 130,000 distinct CDR3 sequences, approximately 21% seen once. Sequencing input: axillary lymph node tissue. These receptors were taken from a female donor with breast cancer. Some clones in this sample may be carry-over from other donors' samples. CDR3s include the opening cysteine and the closing phenylalanine or tryptophan. The D gene is left open where the match is weak. The size of a clone is reported for some rows only, either as once, few or many, or as a class for expanded clones.

D gene	clone size	V gene	J gene	CDR3 length	CDR3 protein	CDR3 DNA
.	many	TRBV6-1	TRBJ2-1	21	CASSEARSRGRSGTVYNEQFF	TGTGCCAGCAGTGAAGCGCGGAGCAGGGGGCGAAGCGGGACCGTTTACAATGAGCAGTTCTTC
TRBD1	many	TRBV7-3	TRBJ2-1	18	CASSLRTGGGLAYNEQFF	TGTGCCAGCAGCCTACGGACAGGGGGCGGTTTGGCCTACAATGAGCAGTTCTTC
TRBD2	many	TRBV13	TRBJ2-7	14	CASSLGTSGRLLLF	TGTGCCAGCAGCCTAGGGACTAGCGGGAGACTCCTGCTATTC
TRBD2	many	TRBV7-8	TRBJ2-2	17	CASSLGLAGGRTGELFF	TGTGCCAGCAGCTTAGGACTAGCGGGAGGACGCACCGGGGAGCTGTTTTTT
.	many	TRBV20-1	TRBJ2-7	14	CSARDRGSSYEQYF	TGCAGTGCTAGAGATCGGGGAAGCTCCTACGAGCAGTACTTC
.	many	TRBV6-5	TRBJ2-1	16	CASSSLAFRNHNEQFF	TGTGCCAGCAGCAGTCTAGCGTTCAGGAACCACAATGAGCAGTTCTTC
TRBD1	many	TRBV6-6	TRBJ1-2	15	CASSVPGQGSYGYTF	TGTGCCAGCAGTGTACCGGGACAGGGGAGCTATGGCTACACCTTC
.	few	TRBV27	TRBJ1-2	13	CASSPTGIYGYTF	TGTGCCAGCAGCCCGACCGGTATCTATGGCTACACCTTC
.	.	TRBV18	TRBJ1-5	14	CASSQTARDQPQHF	TGTGCCAGCTCACAAACCGCTCGGGATCAGCCCCAGCATTTT
.	many	TRBV2	TRBJ1-5	15	CASSEASTGSQPQHF	TGTGCCAGCAGTGAAGCATCTACAGGGAGTCAGCCCCAGCATTTT
TRBD2	many	TRBV12-3/TRBV12-4	TRBJ2-3	16	CASSNRLAGGEDTQYF	TGTGCCAGCAGTAACCGACTAGCGGGAGGTGAAGATACGCAGTATTTT
.	many	TRBV3-1	TRBJ1-2	12	CASSQREHGYTF	TGTGCCAGCAGCCAAAGGGAACATGGCTACACCTTC
TRBD2	many	TRBV11-1	TRBJ2-1	16	CASSRTGSSGYNEQFF	TGTGCCAGCAGCCGAACGGGCTCTAGCGGATACAATGAGCAGTTCTTC
.	.	TRBV15	TRBJ1-6	15	CATSREPEHNPPLHF	TGTGCCACCAGCAGAGAGCCGGAGCATAATCCACCCCTCCACTTT
TRBD1	many	TRBV6-1	TRBJ1-5	16	CASSKYLGTENQPQHF	TGTGCCAGCAGTAAATACCTTGGGACAGAGAATCAGCCCCAGCATTTT
.	.	TRBV4-2	TRBJ2-4	21	CASSQDSPGSGYILAKNIQYF	TGTGCCAGCAGCCAAGACTCCCCGGGGAGCGGATACATCTTAGCCAAAAACATTCAGTACTTC
TRBD2	many	TRBV5-8	TRBJ2-2	17	CASSSGTSGVRGGELFF	TGTGCCAGCAGTTCCGGGACTAGCGGGGTCCGTGGCGGGGAGCTGTTTTTT
TRBD1	.	TRBV7-8	TRBJ2-2	15	CASSLRQGGTGELFF	TGTGCCAGCAGCTTAAGACAGGGGGGCACCGGGGAGCTGTTTTTT
.	.	TRBV10-3	TRBJ1-1	13	CAISVLASTEAFF	TGTGCCATCAGTGTTTTGGCTAGCACTGAAGCTTTCTTT
.	many	TRBV29-1	TRBJ1-4	11	CSVRGGEKLFF	TGCAGCGTCCGGGGGGGTGAAAAACTGTTTTTT
.	many	TRBV5-6	TRBJ2-3	15	CASSLSGEGTDTQYF	TGTGCCAGCAGCTTGTCGGGCGAAGGCACAGATACGCAGTATTTT
.	many	TRBV5-1	TRBJ2-7	16	CASSSADRFDSYEQYF	TGCGCCAGCAGCTCGGCAGACAGGTTCGACTCCTACGAGCAGTACTTC
.	many	TRBV5-1	TRBJ1-2	13	CASSLMEGGGYTF	TGCGCCAGCAGCTTGATGGAAGGAGGCGGCTACACCTTC
TRBD1	.	TRBV7-9	TRBJ2-3	16	CASSIGTGVSTDTQYF	TGTGCCAGCAGCATCGGGACAGGGGTAAGCACAGATACGCAGTATTTT
TRBD2	many	TRBV7-3	TRBJ2-5	15	CASSPGLAGGETQYF	TGTGCCAGCAGCCCGGGACTAGCGGGAGGTGAGACCCAGTACTTC
TRBD2	many	TRBV3-1	TRBJ2-7	16	CASSQDGGLAGYEQYF	TGTGCCAGCAGCCAAGATGGGGGACTAGCGGGCTACGAGCAGTACTTC
.	many	TRBV12-3/TRBV12-4	TRBJ2-1	13	CASSRRLGGEQFF	TGTGCCAGCAGTCGCCGACTGGGTGGTGAGCAGTTCTTC
TRBD1	.	TRBV28	TRBJ1-5	12	CASRDRVQPQHF	TGTGCCAGCAGGGACAGGGTACAGCCCCAGCATTTT
.	few	TRBV3-1	TRBJ2-7	13	CASSPLGGSEQCF	TGTGCCAGCAGCCCCCTTGGGGGCTCCGAGCAGTGCTTC
TRBD1	.	TRBV28	TRBJ2-7	17	CASSPYRQGQSSYEQYF	TGTGCCAGCAGTCCTTACCGACAGGGCCAGAGCTCCTACGAGCAGTACTTC
.	many	TRBV2	TRBJ2-1	12	CASGVSYNEQFF	TGTGCCAGCGGGGTCTCCTACAATGAGCAGTTCTTC
.	many	TRBV2	TRBJ2-7	12	CASSVGTEEQYF	TGTGCCAGCAGTGTCGGGACTGAGGAGCAGTACTTC
TRBD2	many	TRBV20-1	TRBJ2-1	14	CSASLAGAYNEQFF	TGCAGTGCCTCACTAGCGGGAGCTTACAATGAGCAGTTCTTC
TRBD2	.	TRBV28	TRBJ2-1	14	CASSWTSGPSEQFF	TGTGCCAGCAGCTGGACTAGCGGGCCCAGTGAGCAGTTCTTC
.	many	TRBV20-1	TRBJ2-1	16	CSAGPRERGPYNEQFF	TGCAGTGCTGGCCCACGGGAGAGGGGTCCCTACAATGAGCAGTTCTTC
.	many	TRBV20-1	TRBJ2-3	14	CSASRRDGTDTQYF	TGCAGTGCTAGTCGCAGGGATGGCACAGATACGCAGTATTTT
.	.	TRBV9	TRBJ2-2	15	CASSVAGDPSGELFF	TGTGCCAGCAGCGTAGCTGGAGACCCGTCCGGGGAGCTGTTTTTT
TRBD2	many	TRBV29-1	TRBJ2-7	13	CSARLAGQDEQYF	TGCAGCGCAAGACTAGCGGGACAGGACGAGCAGTACTTC
.	many	TRBV10-1	TRBJ2-2	16	CASGGGTESLAGELFF	TGCGCCAGCGGAGGAGGGACAGAAAGTTTGGCCGGGGAGCTGTTTTTT
.	many	TRBV10-3	TRBJ2-1	14	CAISESDQSYEQFF	TGTGCCATCAGTGAGTCCGACCAGAGCTATGAGCAGTTCTTC
.	few	TRBV10-1	TRBJ2-5	13	CASSEGALATQYF	TGCGCCAGCAGTGAGGGGGCATTAGCGACCCAGTACTTC
TRBD1	.	TRBV5-4	TRBJ1-2	12	CASSLPGQGYTF	TGTGCCAGCAGCTTGCCGGGACAGGGCTACACCTTC